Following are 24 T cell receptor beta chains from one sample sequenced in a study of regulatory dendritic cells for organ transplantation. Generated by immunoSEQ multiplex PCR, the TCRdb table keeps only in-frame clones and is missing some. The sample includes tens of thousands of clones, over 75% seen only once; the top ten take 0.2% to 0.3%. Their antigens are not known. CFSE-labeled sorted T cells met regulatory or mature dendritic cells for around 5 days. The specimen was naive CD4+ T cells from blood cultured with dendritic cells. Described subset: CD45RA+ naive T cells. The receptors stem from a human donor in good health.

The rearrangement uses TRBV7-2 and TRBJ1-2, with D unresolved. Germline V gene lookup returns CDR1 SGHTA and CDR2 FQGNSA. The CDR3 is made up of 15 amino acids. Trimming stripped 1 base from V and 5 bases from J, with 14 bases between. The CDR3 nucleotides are TGTGCCAGCAGCTTAGAGCAATCAAAGACTTATGGCTACACCTTC. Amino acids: CASSLEQSKTYGYTF.

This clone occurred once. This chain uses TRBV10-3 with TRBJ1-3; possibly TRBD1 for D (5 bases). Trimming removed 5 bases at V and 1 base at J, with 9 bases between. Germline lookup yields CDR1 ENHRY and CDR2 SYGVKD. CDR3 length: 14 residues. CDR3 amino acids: CAISPQGSGNTIYF. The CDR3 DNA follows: TGTGCCATCAGTCCCCAGGGTTCTGGAAACACCATATATTTT.

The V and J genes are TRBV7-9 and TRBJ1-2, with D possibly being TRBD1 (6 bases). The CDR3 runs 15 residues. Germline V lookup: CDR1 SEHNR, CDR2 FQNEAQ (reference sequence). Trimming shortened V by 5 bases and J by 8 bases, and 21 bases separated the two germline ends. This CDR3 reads CASSPGEALIRGYTF. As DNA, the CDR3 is TGTGCCAGCAGCCCAGGGGAAGCCCTAATAAGGGGCTACACCTTC.

The CDR3 DNA is TGTGCCAGCACTCGGGACAGGGGCGCCACCTACGAGCAGTACTTC. This gives the protein CASTRDRGATYEQYF. The chain combines TRBV6-5 with TRBJ2-5; TRBD1 matches 10 bases. The J call may be in error: the DNA end matches TRBJ2-7 better. Germline CDR1 is MNHEY and CDR2 is SVGAGI. The length of the CDR3 is 15 residues.

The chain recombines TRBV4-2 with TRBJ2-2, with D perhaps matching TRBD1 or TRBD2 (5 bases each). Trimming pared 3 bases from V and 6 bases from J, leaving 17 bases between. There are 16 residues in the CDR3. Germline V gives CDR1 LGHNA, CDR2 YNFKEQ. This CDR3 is CASSHLAGTLPGELFF. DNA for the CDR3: TGTGCCAGCAGCCACTTAGCCGGGACGCTTCCCGGGGAGCTGTTTTTT.

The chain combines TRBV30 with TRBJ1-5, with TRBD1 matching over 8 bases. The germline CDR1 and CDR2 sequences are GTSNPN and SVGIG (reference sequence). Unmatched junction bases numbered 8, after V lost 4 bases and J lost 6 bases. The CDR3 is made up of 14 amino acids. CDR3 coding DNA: TGTGCCTGGAACCTAGGACAGGGAAGTCAGCCCCAGCATTTT. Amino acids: CAWNLGQGSQPQHF.

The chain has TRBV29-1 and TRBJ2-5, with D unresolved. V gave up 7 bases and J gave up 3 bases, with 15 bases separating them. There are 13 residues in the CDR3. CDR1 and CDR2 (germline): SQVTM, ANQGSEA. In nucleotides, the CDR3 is TGCAGCGCGAGACACTTATTGAAAGAGACCCAGTACTTC. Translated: CSARHLLKETQYF.

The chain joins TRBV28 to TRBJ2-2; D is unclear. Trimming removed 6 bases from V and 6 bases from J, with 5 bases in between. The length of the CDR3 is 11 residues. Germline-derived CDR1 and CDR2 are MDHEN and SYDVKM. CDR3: CASRDAGELFF. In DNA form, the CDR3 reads TGTGCCAGCAGGGATGCCGGGGAGCTGTTTTTT.

The CDR3 sequence is CASSSGQGDQETQYF. CDR3 bases: TGTGCCAGTAGCTCGGGACAGGGAGATCAAGAGACCCAGTACTTC. The V gene is TRBV19, the J gene TRBJ2-5; 9 bases are a match to TRBD1. Per germline, CDR1 LNHDA and CDR2 SQIVND (reference sequence). CDR3 size: 15 residues. V lost 6 bases and J lost 2; bases outside the gene matches: 7.

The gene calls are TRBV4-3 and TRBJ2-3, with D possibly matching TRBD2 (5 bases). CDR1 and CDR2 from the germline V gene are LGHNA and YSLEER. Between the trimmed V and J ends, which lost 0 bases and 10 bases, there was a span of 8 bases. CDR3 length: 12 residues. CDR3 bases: TGCGCCAGCAGCCAAGAAGGACTCTCGCAGTATTTT. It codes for CASSQEGLSQYF.

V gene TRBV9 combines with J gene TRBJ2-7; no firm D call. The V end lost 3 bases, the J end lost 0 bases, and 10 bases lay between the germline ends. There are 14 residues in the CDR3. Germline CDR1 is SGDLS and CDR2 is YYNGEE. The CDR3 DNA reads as TGTGCCAGCAGCGGTTTGTGGGGCTCCTACGAGCAGTACTTC. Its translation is CASSGLWGSYEQYF.

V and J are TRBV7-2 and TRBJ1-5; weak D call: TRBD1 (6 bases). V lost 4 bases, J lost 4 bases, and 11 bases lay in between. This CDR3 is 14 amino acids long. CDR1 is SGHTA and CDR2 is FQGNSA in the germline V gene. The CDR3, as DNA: TGTGCCAGCAGCTCGGACAGATGGAATCAGCCCCAGCATTTT. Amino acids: CASSSDRWNQPQHF.

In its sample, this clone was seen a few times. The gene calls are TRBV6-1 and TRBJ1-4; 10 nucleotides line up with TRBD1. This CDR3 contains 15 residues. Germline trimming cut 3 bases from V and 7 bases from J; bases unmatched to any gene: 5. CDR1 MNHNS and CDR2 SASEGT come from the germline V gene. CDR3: CASSDTGTGAEKLFF. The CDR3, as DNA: TGTGCCAGCAGTGACACCGGGACAGGGGCTGAAAAACTGTTTTTT.

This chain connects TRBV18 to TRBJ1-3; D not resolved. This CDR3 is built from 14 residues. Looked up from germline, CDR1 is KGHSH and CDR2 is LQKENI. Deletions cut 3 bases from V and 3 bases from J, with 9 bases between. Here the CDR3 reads CASSPRTDGNTIYF. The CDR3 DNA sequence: TGTGCCAGCTCACCTCGGACGGATGGAAACACCATATATTTT.

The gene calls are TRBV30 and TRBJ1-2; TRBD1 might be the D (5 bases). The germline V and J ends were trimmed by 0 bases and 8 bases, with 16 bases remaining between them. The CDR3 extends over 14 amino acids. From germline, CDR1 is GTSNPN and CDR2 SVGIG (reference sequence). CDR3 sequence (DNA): TGTGCCTGGAGTGTAAGAGGCAGGGATGGCGGCTACACCTTC. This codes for CAWSVRGRDGGYTF.

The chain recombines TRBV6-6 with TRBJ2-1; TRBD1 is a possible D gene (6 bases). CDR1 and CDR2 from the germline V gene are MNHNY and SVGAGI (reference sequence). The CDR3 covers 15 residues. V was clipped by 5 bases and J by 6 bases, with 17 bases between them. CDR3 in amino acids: CASSTTPGHFNEQFF. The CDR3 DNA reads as TGTGCCAGCAGTACTACCCCGGGACACTTCAATGAGCAGTTCTTC.

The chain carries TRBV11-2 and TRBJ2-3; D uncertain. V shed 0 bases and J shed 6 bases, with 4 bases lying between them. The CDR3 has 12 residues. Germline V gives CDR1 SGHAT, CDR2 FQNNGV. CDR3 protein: CASSLDPDTQYF. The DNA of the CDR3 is TGTGCCAGCAGCTTAGATCCGGATACGCAGTATTTT.

The CDR3 here is CASSLDLGDANYGYTF. CDR3 nucleotide sequence: TGTGCCAGCAGCTTGGATTTGGGGGACGCAAACTATGGCTACACCTTC. The chain combines TRBV5-4 with TRBJ1-2; tentative D call: TRBD1 (5 bases). From germline, CDR1 is SGHNT and CDR2 YYREEE (reference sequence). The CDR3 is 16 residues long. Deletions cut 0 bases from V and 2 bases from J, with 14 bases between.

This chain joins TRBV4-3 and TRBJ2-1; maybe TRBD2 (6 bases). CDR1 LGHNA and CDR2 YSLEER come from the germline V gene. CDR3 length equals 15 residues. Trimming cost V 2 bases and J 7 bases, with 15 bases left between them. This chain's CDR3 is CASSQSGGAGNEQFF. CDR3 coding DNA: TGCGCCAGCAGCCAATCGGGCGGGGCGGGGAATGAGCAGTTCTTC.

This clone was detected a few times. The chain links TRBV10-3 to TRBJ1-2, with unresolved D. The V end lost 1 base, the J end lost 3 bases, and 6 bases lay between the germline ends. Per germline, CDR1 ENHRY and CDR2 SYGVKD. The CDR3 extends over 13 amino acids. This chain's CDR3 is CAISEFEDYGYTF. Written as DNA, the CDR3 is TGTGCCATCAGTGAGTTCGAAGACTATGGCTACACCTTC.

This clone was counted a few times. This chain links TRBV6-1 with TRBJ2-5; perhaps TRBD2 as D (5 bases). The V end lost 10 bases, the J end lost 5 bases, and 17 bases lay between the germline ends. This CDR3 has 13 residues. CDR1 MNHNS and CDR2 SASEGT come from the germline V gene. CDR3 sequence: CATDGPGGETQYF. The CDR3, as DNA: TGTGCCACTGACGGGCCGGGCGGGGAGACCCAGTACTTC.

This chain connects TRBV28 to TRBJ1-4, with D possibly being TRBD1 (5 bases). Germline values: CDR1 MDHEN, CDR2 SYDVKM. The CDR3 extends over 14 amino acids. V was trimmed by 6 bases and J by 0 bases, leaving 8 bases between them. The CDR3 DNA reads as TGTGCCAGCAGAGAGACAGCAACTAATGAAAAACTGTTTTTT. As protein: CASRETATNEKLFF.

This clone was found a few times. This chain's CDR3 is CASSLMTDYEQYF. CDR3 nucleotides: TGTGCCAGCAGCTTGATGACAGACTACGAGCAGTACTTC. V gene TRBV5-4 combines with J gene TRBJ2-7, with D possibly TRBD1 on 5 matching bases. CDR3 length: 13 residues. V shed 1 base and J shed 3 bases, with 8 bases lying between them. Germline V lookup: CDR1 SGHNT, CDR2 YYREEE (reference sequence).

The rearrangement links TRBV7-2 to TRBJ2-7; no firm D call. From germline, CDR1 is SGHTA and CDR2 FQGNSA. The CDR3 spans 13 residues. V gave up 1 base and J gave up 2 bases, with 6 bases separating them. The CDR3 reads CASSLGLAYEQYF. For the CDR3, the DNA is TGTGCCAGCAGCTTAGGGTTAGCCTACGAGCAGTACTTC.